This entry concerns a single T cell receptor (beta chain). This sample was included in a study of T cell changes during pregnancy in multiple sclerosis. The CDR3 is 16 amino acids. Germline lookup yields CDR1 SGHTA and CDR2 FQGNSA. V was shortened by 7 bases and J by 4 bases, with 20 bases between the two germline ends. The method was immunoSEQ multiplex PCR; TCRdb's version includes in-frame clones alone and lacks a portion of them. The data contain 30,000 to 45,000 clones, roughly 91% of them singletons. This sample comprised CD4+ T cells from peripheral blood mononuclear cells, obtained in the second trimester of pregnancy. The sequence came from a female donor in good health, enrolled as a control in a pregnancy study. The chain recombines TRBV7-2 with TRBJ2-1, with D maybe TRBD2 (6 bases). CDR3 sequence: CASTLSSGGTYNEQFF. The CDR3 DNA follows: TGTGCCAGCACCCTTTCATCGGGCGGGACTTACAATGAGCAGTTCTTC.